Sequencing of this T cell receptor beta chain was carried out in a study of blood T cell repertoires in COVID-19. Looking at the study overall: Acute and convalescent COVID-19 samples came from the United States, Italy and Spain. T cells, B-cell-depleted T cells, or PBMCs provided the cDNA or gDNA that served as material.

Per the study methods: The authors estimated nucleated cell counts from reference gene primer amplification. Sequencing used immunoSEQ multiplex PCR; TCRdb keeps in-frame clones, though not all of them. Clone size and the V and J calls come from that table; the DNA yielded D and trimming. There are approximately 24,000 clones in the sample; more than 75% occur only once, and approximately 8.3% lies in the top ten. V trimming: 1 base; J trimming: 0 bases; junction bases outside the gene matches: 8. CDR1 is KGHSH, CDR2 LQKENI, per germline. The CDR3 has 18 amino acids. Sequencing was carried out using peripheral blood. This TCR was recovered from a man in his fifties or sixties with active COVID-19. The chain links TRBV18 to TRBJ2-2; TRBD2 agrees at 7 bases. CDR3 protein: CASSPRSSGRANTGELFF. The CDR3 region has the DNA TGTGCCAGCTCACCACGATCTAGCGGCAGGGCGAACACCGGGGAGCTGTTTTTT.